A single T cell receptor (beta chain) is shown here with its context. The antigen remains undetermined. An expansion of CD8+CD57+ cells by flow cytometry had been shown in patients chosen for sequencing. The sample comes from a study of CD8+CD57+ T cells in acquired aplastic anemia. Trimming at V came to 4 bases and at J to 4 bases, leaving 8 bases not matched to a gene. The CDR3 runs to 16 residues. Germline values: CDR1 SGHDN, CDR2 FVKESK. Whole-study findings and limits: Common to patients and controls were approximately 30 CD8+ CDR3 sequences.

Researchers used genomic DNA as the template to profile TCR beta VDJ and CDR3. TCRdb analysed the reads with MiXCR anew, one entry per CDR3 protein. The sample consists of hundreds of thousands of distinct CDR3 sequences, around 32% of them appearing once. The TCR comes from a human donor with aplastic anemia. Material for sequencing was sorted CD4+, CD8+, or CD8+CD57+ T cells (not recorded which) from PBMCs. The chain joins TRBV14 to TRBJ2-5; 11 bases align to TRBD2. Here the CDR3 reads CASSLLVAGGPETQYF. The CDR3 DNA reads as TGTGCCAGCAGCCTTCTAGTAGCGGGGGGGCCAGAGACCCAGTACTTC.